This T cell receptor (beta chain) is from a study of post-analysis software for immune sequencing data. Study summary: The disease courses spanned relapsing-remitting, secondary progressive and progressive-relapsing forms of multiple sclerosis.

Whole-study results and caveats: A significant reduction in normalized Chao1 diversity was observed in multiple sclerosis patients versus controls. Strong co-clustering by F measure was seen for same-batch samples. Among roughly five TRBV segments more frequent in patients than controls were TRBV5-6, TRBV5-1 and TRBV20-1.

Sequencing libraries made from TCR beta cDNA carried unique molecular identifiers. When roughly 0.9 to 10 million T cells were used, they gave hundreds of thousands of cDNA molecules. TCRdb passed the PCR reads through MiXCR, listing each CDR3 protein once. Of 380,000 or so distinct CDR3 sequences listed, roughly 36% are singletons. To note about this clonotype: Antigen specificity is unknown.

Germline CDR1 and CDR2: LGHNA and YSLEER. V was shortened by 5 bases and J by 7 bases, with 14 bases between the two germline ends. This CDR3 spans 14 amino acids. J is TRBJ2-2 and V is TRBV4-3; D not resolved. This receptor was taken from a girl between 10 and 17 years old with multiple sclerosis. Sequencing input: blood. The CDR3 region has the DNA TGCGCCAGCAGCTACGGGTCCCTTAGCGGGGAGCTGTTTTTT. Translated: CASSYGSLSGELFF.